The rows below give T cell receptor beta chains drawn from one sample of a study of immune evolution from preneoplasia to lung adenocarcinoma. Sequencing was performed with immunoSEQ multiplex PCR; in TCRdb, only in-frame clones are kept and a portion is missing. The sample has about 6,300 clones; about 80% are singletons. Sequenced input: FFPE lung adenocarcinoma in situ tissue. The source is a donor of 70 years or more with lung adenocarcinoma. CDR3s include the opening cysteine and the closing phenylalanine or tryptophan. The D gene is left open where the match is weak. Clone size is not always given. Where it is, it says once, few, many or a class for expanded clones.

DNA: TGTGCCAGCAGCTTGGATGACTATGGCTACACCTTC
CDR3: CASSLDDYGYTF
length: 12
V: TRBV5-4
D: .
J: TRBJ1-2
size: .

DNA: TGTGCCTGGAATCGTGCCCAAGAGACCCAGTACTTC
CDR3: CAWNRAQETQYF
length: 12
V: TRBV30
D: .
J: TRBJ2-5
size: .

DNA: TGTGCCAGCAGCCTCTTACCCGATGCCGGGACGCTAAGCTACGAGCAGTACTTC
CDR3: CASSLLPDAGTLSYEQYF
length: 18
V: TRBV27
D: .
J: TRBJ2-7
size: few

DNA: TGTGCCAGCAGTGGCAGGGCAGGTCAGCCCCAGCATTTT
CDR3: CASSGRAGQPQHF
length: 13
V: TRBV6-4
D: .
J: TRBJ1-5
size: .

DNA: TGCGCCAGCAGCTTTTCAGGGAACCGGGGCACAGATACGCAGTATTTT
CDR3: CASSFSGNRGTDTQYF
length: 16
V: TRBV5-1
D: .
J: TRBJ2-3
size: .

DNA: TGTGCCAGCAGTTTATCTAGACGTGAGCAGTTCTTC
CDR3: CASSLSRREQFF
length: 12
V: TRBV28
D: .
J: TRBJ2-1
size: .

DNA: TGCGCCAGCAGCCACACTACCGATACGCAGTATTTT
CDR3: CASSHTTDTQYF
length: 12
V: TRBV4-1
D: .
J: TRBJ2-3
size: once

DNA: TGTGCCAGCAGTGAAGCGCCGGGACTAGCCCCAGATACGCAGTATTTT
CDR3: CASSEAPGLAPDTQYF
length: 16
V: TRBV6-1
D: TRBD2
J: TRBJ2-3
size: .

DNA: TGCAGCGCGTACCCGGGACAGCTTAGTGGCTACACCTTC
CDR3: CSAYPGQLSGYTF
length: 13
V: TRBV29-1
D: TRBD1
J: TRBJ1-2
size: .

DNA: TGTGCCAGTAGTATTTCCCTCCGGGACGGCACAGATACGCAGTATTTT
CDR3: CASSISLRDGTDTQYF
length: 16
V: TRBV19
D: .
J: TRBJ2-3
size: .

DNA: TGTGCCAGCAGAACGGTGGGGGGTTTCGCCGGGGAGCTGTTTTTT
CDR3: CASRTVGGFAGELFF
length: 15
V: TRBV28
D: .
J: TRBJ2-2
size: .

DNA: TGTGCCAGCTCACCACCGGGGGGGACCAGGGAAAAACTGTTTTTT
CDR3: CASSPPGGTREKLFF
length: 15
V: TRBV18
D: .
J: TRBJ1-4
size: .

DNA: TGTGCCTGGAAGGGCAAGGGAAACACCATATATTTT
CDR3: CAWKGKGNTIYF
length: 12
V: TRBV30
D: .
J: TRBJ1-3
size: .

DNA: TGTGCCAGCAGCACATTATGGACAGGGGGTGGCACTGAAGCTTTCTTT
CDR3: CASSTLWTGGGTEAFF
length: 16
V: TRBV21-1
D: .
J: TRBJ1-1
size: .

DNA: TGCGCCAGCAGCTTGGGGGGGCCCAGCACCGGGGAGCTGTTTTTT
CDR3: CASSLGGPSTGELFF
length: 15
V: TRBV5-1
D: .
J: TRBJ2-2
size: .

DNA: TGTGCCAGCAGTGCTACAGGGGTGAACACTGAAGCTTTCTTT
CDR3: CASSATGVNTEAFF
length: 14
V: TRBV2
D: TRBD1
J: TRBJ1-1
size: once

DNA: TGTGCCAGCAGTTCCGGGGGGGGTCAGTCCAAAAACATTCAGTACTTC
CDR3: CASSSGGGQSKNIQYF
length: 16
V: TRBV28
D: TRBD2
J: TRBJ2-4
size: .

DNA: TGTGCCTGGAGTATATACGAGGCTTCCTCGGGAGGAGGCTACACCTTC
CDR3: CAWSIYEASSGGGYTF
length: 16
V: TRBV30
D: .
J: TRBJ1-2
size: few

DNA: TGTGCCAGTAGTACAACGGGGGGGTTAGAGACCCAGTACTTC
CDR3: CASSTTGGLETQYF
length: 14
V: TRBV19
D: TRBD2
J: TRBJ2-5
size: .

DNA: TGTGCCAGCAGCTTAGAGCGAGGGGGCGCAGAGACCCAGTACTTC
CDR3: CASSLERGGAETQYF
length: 15
V: TRBV7-2
D: TRBD1
J: TRBJ2-5
size: .

DNA: TGTGCCAGCAGCCGAAGACAGGGGGAAGGAAAACTGTTTTTT
CDR3: CASSRRQGEGKLFF
length: 14
V: TRBV7-9
D: TRBD1
J: TRBJ1-4
size: .

DNA: TGTGCCAGCAGTGCCTCCACAGGGCCTGCGGGAGAAAAACTGTTTTTT
CDR3: CASSASTGPAGEKLFF
length: 16
V: TRBV25-1
D: .
J: TRBJ1-4
size: .

DNA: TGCGCCAGCAGCTTGGATCCAGGCAGCGGCCAAGAGACCCAGTACTTC
CDR3: CASSLDPGSGQETQYF
length: 16
V: TRBV5-1
D: .
J: TRBJ2-5
size: .

DNA: TGTGCCAGCAGCAAGTGGGGACACAACACCGGGGAGCTGTTTTTT
CDR3: CASSKWGHNTGELFF
length: 15
V: TRBV7-6
D: .
J: TRBJ2-2
size: few

DNA: TGTGCCAGCAGCTTAGCTGGACCGTCCTACAATGAGCAGTTCTTC
CDR3: CASSLAGPSYNEQFF
length: 15
V: TRBV11-3
D: .
J: TRBJ2-1
size: .